This TCR beta chain came from a study of T-cell memory formation after mild COVID-19. Study results and caveats: CD4+ contracting clones lay mainly in CM and EM, CD8+ ones in EMRA.

The CDR3 is 17 residues long. V lost 5 bases and J lost 8; bases outside the gene matches: 17. TCR alpha and TCR beta cDNA libraries with sample barcodes and UMIs came from 5'RACE using constant-segment primers. One entry per CDR3 protein, called by TCRdb with MiXCR from the 5' RACE reads. The sample includes 85,000 to 120,000 distinct CDR3 sequences, 12% of them seen just once. Notes on this clonotype: Its antigen is unknown.

The chain is built from TRBV12-3 or TRBV12-4 and TRBJ2-1; 8 bases are a match to TRBD2. Sample: PBMCs or a T cell subset sorted from them (not recorded which). The TCR sequence derives from an adult woman who had mild COVID-19 (a few samples of this study predate the infection). Cell type and time point are not known. The CDR3 is CASSGEDQPGLGDEQFF. For the CDR3, the DNA is TGTGCCAGCAGTGGGGAGGACCAACCGGGACTAGGCGATGAGCAGTTCTTC.